Listed below are T cell receptor beta chains from one sample, sequenced in a study of blood T cell repertoires in COVID-19. Sequencing used immunoSEQ multiplex PCR; TCRdb keeps in-frame clones, though not all of them. The table lists approximately 280,000 clones, about 89% of them singletons. Sequenced: peripheral blood. The receptor set was obtained from a woman aged 60-75 years with acute or convalescent COVID-19. Each CDR3 is given with its conserved first and last residue. Each record gives: clone size, J gene, V gene, D gene, CDR3 length, CDR3 DNA, CDR3 protein. A D gene is named only where the DNA matches it firmly. Not every row has a clone size; where given, it reads once, few, many or a size class.

abundance: .
j_gene: TRBJ1-5
v_gene: TRBV6-5
d_gene: .
len: 14
CDR3nt: TGTGCCAGCAAACGGACGGCAGGGTGGCAGCCCCAGCATTTT
CDR3aa: CASKRTAGWQPQHF

abundance: .
j_gene: TRBJ2-3
v_gene: TRBV6-2/TRBV6-3
d_gene: .
len: 14
CDR3nt: TGTGCCAGCAGTCCGGATTGGCTAGTCGTTACGCAGTATTTT
CDR3aa: CASSPDWLVVTQYF

abundance: .
j_gene: TRBJ1-2
v_gene: TRBV2
d_gene: .
len: 13
CDR3nt: TGTGCCAGCAGTGATGTCATTAACTATGGCTACACCTTC
CDR3aa: CASSDVINYGYTF

abundance: .
j_gene: TRBJ1-2
v_gene: TRBV6-2/TRBV6-3
d_gene: .
len: 13
CDR3nt: TGTGCCAGCAGTTACAGGGGCGGCCTTGGCTACACCTTC
CDR3aa: CASSYRGGLGYTF

abundance: .
j_gene: TRBJ2-1
v_gene: TRBV28
d_gene: TRBD2
len: 15
CDR3nt: TGTGCCAGCACCCCGGGGACTAGCGGGGGGAATGAGCAGTTCTTC
CDR3aa: CASTPGTSGGNEQFF

abundance: .
j_gene: TRBJ1-2
v_gene: TRBV27
d_gene: .
len: 15
CDR3nt: TGTGCCAGCAGTTTAGGGCGCGCCCTGGCCTATGGCTACACCTTC
CDR3aa: CASSLGRALAYGYTF

abundance: .
j_gene: TRBJ1-2
v_gene: TRBV6-2/TRBV6-3
d_gene: TRBD1
len: 14
CDR3nt: TGTGCCAGCAGTTACGATGGGACAGGGAATGGCTACACCTTC
CDR3aa: CASSYDGTGNGYTF

abundance: .
j_gene: TRBJ2-5
v_gene: TRBV7-9
d_gene: TRBD2
len: 18
CDR3nt: TGTGCCAGCCGTGGACTAGCGGGGGCCCGACGCGATGAGGAGACCCAGTACTTC
CDR3aa: CASRGLAGARRDEETQYF

abundance: .
j_gene: TRBJ1-5
v_gene: TRBV10-3
d_gene: .
len: 13
CDR3nt: TGTGCCATCAGACAGGTTAGCAATCAGCCCCAGCATTTT
CDR3aa: CAIRQVSNQPQHF

abundance: once
j_gene: TRBJ1-2
v_gene: TRBV2
d_gene: TRBD1
len: 14
CDR3nt: TGTGCCAGCAGTGGGGGGACAGGGAGGCATGGCTACACCTTC
CDR3aa: CASSGGTGRHGYTF

abundance: .
j_gene: TRBJ1-4
v_gene: TRBV18
d_gene: .
len: 15
CDR3nt: TGTGCCAGCTCACCAACACTATCCACCGACGAAAAACTGTTTTTT
CDR3aa: CASSPTLSTDEKLFF

abundance: .
j_gene: TRBJ2-2
v_gene: TRBV4-3
d_gene: TRBD2
len: 20
CDR3nt: TGCGCCAGCAGCCAAGGAATGTTAGCGGGAGTTTCTATGTACACCGGGGAGCTGTTTTTT
CDR3aa: CASSQGMLAGVSMYTGELFF

abundance: once
j_gene: TRBJ1-1
v_gene: TRBV9
d_gene: TRBD1
len: 14
CDR3nt: TGTGCCAGCAGCGAGACAGGGGCGAACACTGAAGCTTTCTTT
CDR3aa: CASSETGANTEAFF

abundance: .
j_gene: TRBJ1-1
v_gene: TRBV5-1
d_gene: .
len: 13
CDR3nt: TGCGCCAGCAGCTTGGTCCAGGGCCCTGAAGCTTTCTTT
CDR3aa: CASSLVQGPEAFF

abundance: few
j_gene: TRBJ2-2
v_gene: TRBV6-5
d_gene: TRBD1
len: 15
CDR3nt: TGTGCCAGCAGCGGACAGGGGGCCTCCACCGGGGAGCTGTTTTTT
CDR3aa: CASSGQGASTGELFF

abundance: .
j_gene: TRBJ1-1
v_gene: TRBV7-9
d_gene: .
len: 15
CDR3nt: TGTGCCAGCAGCTTAGTTCGACAAATGAACACTGAAGCTTTCTTT
CDR3aa: CASSLVRQMNTEAFF

abundance: .
j_gene: TRBJ1-3
v_gene: TRBV9
d_gene: .
len: 17
CDR3nt: TGTGCCAGTAGACATACCGACAGTCCTCTCTCTGGAAACACCATATATTTT
CDR3aa: CASRHTDSPLSGNTIYF

abundance: .
j_gene: TRBJ1-1
v_gene: TRBV11-1
d_gene: .
len: 14
CDR3nt: TGTGCCAGCAGCCATCTCACTGGGAACACTGAAGCTTTCTTT
CDR3aa: CASSHLTGNTEAFF

abundance: .
j_gene: TRBJ2-2
v_gene: TRBV6-5
d_gene: .
len: 14
CDR3nt: TGTGCCAGCAGTTACTCTCAGTACACCGGGGAGCTGTTTTTT
CDR3aa: CASSYSQYTGELFF

abundance: .
j_gene: TRBJ2-3
v_gene: TRBV27
d_gene: .
len: 13
CDR3nt: TGTGCCAGCAGTTTGCGTAGTCCAGATACGCAGTATTTT
CDR3aa: CASSLRSPDTQYF

abundance: .
j_gene: TRBJ2-3
v_gene: TRBV6-5
d_gene: .
len: 13
CDR3nt: TGTGCCAGCAGTCCCTCCGGGACAGATACGCAGTATTTT
CDR3aa: CASSPSGTDTQYF

abundance: .
j_gene: TRBJ2-7
v_gene: TRBV19
d_gene: TRBD1
len: 16
CDR3nt: TGTGCCAGTAGTACCTCCGGACAGGGTAAATTGTACGAGCAGTACTTC
CDR3aa: CASSTSGQGKLYEQYF

abundance: .
j_gene: TRBJ1-1
v_gene: TRBV23-1
d_gene: .
len: 15
CDR3nt: TGCGCCAGCCCTTTTCAGACACAGGGAAACACTGAAGCTTTCTTT
CDR3aa: CASPFQTQGNTEAFF

abundance: .
j_gene: TRBJ1-2
v_gene: TRBV10-3
d_gene: .
len: 13
CDR3nt: TGTGCCATCACCTCGCTATCCTCCGGTGGCTACACCTTC
CDR3aa: CAITSLSSGGYTF

abundance: .
j_gene: TRBJ2-1
v_gene: TRBV10-3
d_gene: TRBD2
len: 12
CDR3nt: TGTGCCATTGGGACTAGCGGGGGTGAGCAGTTCTTC
CDR3aa: CAIGTSGGEQFF

abundance: .
j_gene: TRBJ2-4
v_gene: TRBV7-2
d_gene: .
len: 18
CDR3nt: TGTGCCAGCAGCTTAAGTACCCCGGGACTGATAGCCAAAAACATTCAGTACTTC
CDR3aa: CASSLSTPGLIAKNIQYF

abundance: .
j_gene: TRBJ2-3
v_gene: TRBV2
d_gene: TRBD2
len: 14
CDR3nt: TGTGCCAGCACCGCTAGCGGGGGAATAGATACGCAGTATTTT
CDR3aa: CASTASGGIDTQYF

abundance: .
j_gene: TRBJ2-3
v_gene: TRBV7-9
d_gene: TRBD2
len: 17
CDR3nt: TGTGCCAGCAGCCCCAGGGAGCGGGGGCGGAGCACAGATACGCAGTATTTT
CDR3aa: CASSPRERGRSTDTQYF

abundance: .
j_gene: TRBJ2-1
v_gene: TRBV5-1
d_gene: TRBD1
len: 15
CDR3nt: TGCGCCAGCAGCTTGGGGGACAGGGCGACTGATGAGCAGTTCTTC
CDR3aa: CASSLGDRATDEQFF

abundance: .
j_gene: TRBJ2-1
v_gene: TRBV15
d_gene: .
len: 15
CDR3nt: TGTGCCACCAGCAGCCCTCCTCGAGGGATCAATGAGCAGTTCTTC
CDR3aa: CATSSPPRGINEQFF

abundance: few
j_gene: TRBJ1-2
v_gene: TRBV19
d_gene: TRBD1
len: 13
CDR3nt: TGTGCCAGTAGTACAGGGGGGAGAAACGGCTACACCTTC
CDR3aa: CASSTGGRNGYTF

abundance: .
j_gene: TRBJ2-1
v_gene: TRBV10-3
d_gene: TRBD2
len: 14
CDR3nt: TGTGCCATCGGGACTATTGAGTCCGGCAATGAGCAGTTCTTC
CDR3aa: CAIGTIESGNEQFF

abundance: .
j_gene: TRBJ2-3
v_gene: TRBV18
d_gene: TRBD1
len: 16
CDR3nt: TGTGCCAGCTCACTAAAAACAGGGGCAACCACAGATACGCAGTATTTT
CDR3aa: CASSLKTGATTDTQYF

abundance: .
j_gene: TRBJ1-6
v_gene: TRBV5-5
d_gene: TRBD1
len: 16
CDR3nt: TGTGCCAGCAGCTTCGTCCCGGGACAGGGGAGGTCGGCCCTCCACTTT
CDR3aa: CASSFVPGQGRSALHF

abundance: .
j_gene: TRBJ2-5
v_gene: TRBV5-1
d_gene: .
len: 15
CDR3nt: TGCGCCAGCAGCTTGGGTGCTAGTACCAGAGAGACCCAGTACTTC
CDR3aa: CASSLGASTRETQYF